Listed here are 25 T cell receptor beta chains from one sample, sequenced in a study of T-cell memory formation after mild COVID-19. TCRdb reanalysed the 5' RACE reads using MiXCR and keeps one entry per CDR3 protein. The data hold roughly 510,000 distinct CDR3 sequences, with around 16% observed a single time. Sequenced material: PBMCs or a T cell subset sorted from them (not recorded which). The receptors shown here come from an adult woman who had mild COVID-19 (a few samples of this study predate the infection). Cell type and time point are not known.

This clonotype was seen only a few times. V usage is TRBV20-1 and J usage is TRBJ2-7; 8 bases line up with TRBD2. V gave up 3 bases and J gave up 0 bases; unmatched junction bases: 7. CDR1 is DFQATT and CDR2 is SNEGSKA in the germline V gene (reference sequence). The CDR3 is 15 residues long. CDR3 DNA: TGCAGTGCTAGGGAGGGCACTAGCGGCTCCTACGAGCAGTACTTC. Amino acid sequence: CSAREGTSGSYEQYF.

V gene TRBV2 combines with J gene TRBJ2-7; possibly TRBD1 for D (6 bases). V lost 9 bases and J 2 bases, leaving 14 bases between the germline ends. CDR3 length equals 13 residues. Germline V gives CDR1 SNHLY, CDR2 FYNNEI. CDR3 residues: CARRTVGPYEQYF. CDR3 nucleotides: TGTGCCAGGAGGACAGTCGGCCCCTACGAGCAGTACTTC.

The CDR3 is CAISQGAVNTEAFF. CDR3 sequence (DNA): TGTGCCATCAGCCAGGGGGCGGTGAACACTGAAGCTTTCTTT. The rearrangement joins TRBV2 to TRBJ1-1; 8 bases agree with TRBD1. V lost 10 bases, J lost 0 bases, and 7 bases stayed unmatched. The CDR3 is made up of 14 amino acids. Germline CDR1 and CDR2: SNHLY and FYNNEI.

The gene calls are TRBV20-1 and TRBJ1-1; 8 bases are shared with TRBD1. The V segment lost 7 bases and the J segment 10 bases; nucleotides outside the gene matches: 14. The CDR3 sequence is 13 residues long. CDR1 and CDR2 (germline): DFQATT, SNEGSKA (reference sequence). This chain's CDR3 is CSVKGTGTGGAFF. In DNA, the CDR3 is TGCAGTGTTAAGGGGACCGGGACAGGTGGAGCTTTCTTT.

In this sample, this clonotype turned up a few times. CDR3 amino acids: CASSPPSSGQHNEQFF. In DNA, the CDR3 is TGTGCCAGCTCACCACCGTCTAGCGGGCAACATAATGAGCAGTTCTTC. The gene calls are TRBV18 and TRBJ2-1, with 8 bases identical to TRBD2. Trimming removed 0 bases from V and 7 bases from J; junction bases left unmatched: 8. Germline V CDR1 and CDR2: KGHSH, LQKENI. There are 16 residues in the CDR3.

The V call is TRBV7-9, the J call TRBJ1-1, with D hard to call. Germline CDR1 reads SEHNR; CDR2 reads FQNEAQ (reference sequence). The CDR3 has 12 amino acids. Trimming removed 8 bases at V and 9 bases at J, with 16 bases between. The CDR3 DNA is TGTGCCAGCGCTGATGAGGCAGGAAAAGCTTTCTTT. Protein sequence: CASADEAGKAFF.

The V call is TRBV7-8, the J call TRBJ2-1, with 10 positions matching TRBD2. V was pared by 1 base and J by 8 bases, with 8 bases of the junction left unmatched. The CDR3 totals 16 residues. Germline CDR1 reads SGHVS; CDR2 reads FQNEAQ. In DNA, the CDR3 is TGTGCCAGCAGCTTAGAGGTTCAGCGGGGGGGCGATGAGCAGTTCTTC. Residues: CASSLEVQRGGDEQFF.

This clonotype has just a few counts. The chain's CDR3 is CASSQGQGIYEQYF. Written as DNA, the CDR3 is TGCGCCAGCAGCCAAGGGCAGGGGATCTACGAGCAGTACTTC. The chain has TRBV4-1 and TRBJ2-7, with D tentatively TRBD1 (6 bases). The V gene lost 1 base and the J gene lost 3 bases, with 10 bases spanning the gap. CDR3 length: 14 residues. Germline V gives CDR1 MGHRA, CDR2 YSYEKL.

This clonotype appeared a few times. As DNA, the CDR3 is TGTGCCAGCAGCTTCCCACAAACCGCCTACGAGCAGTACTTC. Translation: CASSFPQTAYEQYF. The chain links TRBV7-9 to TRBJ2-7; D remains unclear. V was pared by 3 bases and J by 2 bases, with 11 bases between. CDR3 size: 14 residues. Per the germline V gene, CDR1 is SEHNR and CDR2 is FQNEAQ (reference sequence).

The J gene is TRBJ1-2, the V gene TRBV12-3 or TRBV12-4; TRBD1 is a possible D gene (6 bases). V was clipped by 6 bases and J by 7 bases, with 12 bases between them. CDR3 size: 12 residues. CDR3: CASSLGGSGYTF. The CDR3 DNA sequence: TGTGCCAGCAGCCTGGGGGGCTCTGGCTACACCTTC.

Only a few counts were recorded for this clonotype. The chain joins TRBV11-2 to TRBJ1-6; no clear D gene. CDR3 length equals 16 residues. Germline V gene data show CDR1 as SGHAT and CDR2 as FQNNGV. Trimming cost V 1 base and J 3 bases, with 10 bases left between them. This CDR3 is CASSLAATVYNSPLHF. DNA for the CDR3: TGTGCCAGCAGCTTAGCAGCCACAGTCTATAATTCACCCCTCCACTTT.

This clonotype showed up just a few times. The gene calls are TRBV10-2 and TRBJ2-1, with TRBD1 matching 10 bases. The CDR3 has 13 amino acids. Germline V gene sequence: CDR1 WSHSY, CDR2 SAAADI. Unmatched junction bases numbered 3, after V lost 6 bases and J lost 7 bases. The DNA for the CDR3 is TGCGCCAGCAGGGGACAGGGGACGAATGAGCAGTTCTTC. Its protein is CASRGQGTNEQFF.

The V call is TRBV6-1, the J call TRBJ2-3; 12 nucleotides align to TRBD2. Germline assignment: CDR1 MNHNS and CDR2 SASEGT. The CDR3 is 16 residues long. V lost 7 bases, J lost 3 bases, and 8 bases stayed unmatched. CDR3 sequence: CASTKGLAGFTDTQYF. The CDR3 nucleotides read TGTGCCAGCACAAAAGGACTAGCGGGATTTACAGATACGCAGTATTTT.

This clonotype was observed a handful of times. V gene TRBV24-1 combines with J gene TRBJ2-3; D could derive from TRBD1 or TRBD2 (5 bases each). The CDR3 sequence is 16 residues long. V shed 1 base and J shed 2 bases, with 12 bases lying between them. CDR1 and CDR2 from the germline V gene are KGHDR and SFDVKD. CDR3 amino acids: CATSDFGTGTTDTQYF. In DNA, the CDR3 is TGTGCCACCAGTGATTTCGGGACGGGAACCACAGATACGCAGTATTTT.

The CDR3 coding sequence is TGTGCCAGCAGCGTTAGCGGGGGGGCCCCGTATTTT. Translation gives CASSVSGGAPYF. The genes are TRBV9 and TRBJ2-3; 11 bases match TRBD2. V lost 2 bases and J lost 14; bases outside the gene matches: 4. Germline values: CDR1 SGDLS, CDR2 YYNGEE. The CDR3 covers 12 residues.

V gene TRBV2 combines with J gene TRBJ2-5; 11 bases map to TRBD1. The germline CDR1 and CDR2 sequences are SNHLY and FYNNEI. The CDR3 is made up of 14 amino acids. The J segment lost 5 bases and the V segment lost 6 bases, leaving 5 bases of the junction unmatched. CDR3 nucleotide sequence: TGTGCCAGCAGCTGGACAGGGGGCGGGGAGACCCAGTACTTC. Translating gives CASSWTGGGETQYF. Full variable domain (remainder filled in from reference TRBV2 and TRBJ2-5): EPEVTQTPSHQVTQMGQEVILRCVPISNHLYFYWYRQILGQKVEFLVSFYNNEISEKSEIFDDQFSVERPDGSNFTLKIRSTKLEDSAMYFCASSWTGGGETQYFGPGTRLLVL.

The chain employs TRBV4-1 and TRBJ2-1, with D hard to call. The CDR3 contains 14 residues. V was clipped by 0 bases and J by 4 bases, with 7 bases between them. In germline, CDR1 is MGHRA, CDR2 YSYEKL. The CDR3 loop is CASSQEPGYNEQFF. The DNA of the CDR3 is TGCGCCAGCAGCCAAGAACCCGGTTACAATGAGCAGTTCTTC.

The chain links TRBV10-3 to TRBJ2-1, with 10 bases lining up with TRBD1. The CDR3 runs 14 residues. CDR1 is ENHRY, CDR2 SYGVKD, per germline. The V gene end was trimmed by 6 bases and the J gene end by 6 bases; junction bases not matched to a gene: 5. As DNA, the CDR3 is TGTGCCATCAGCGCCGGGACAGGGGTCAATGAGCAGTTCTTC. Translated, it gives CAISAGTGVNEQFF.

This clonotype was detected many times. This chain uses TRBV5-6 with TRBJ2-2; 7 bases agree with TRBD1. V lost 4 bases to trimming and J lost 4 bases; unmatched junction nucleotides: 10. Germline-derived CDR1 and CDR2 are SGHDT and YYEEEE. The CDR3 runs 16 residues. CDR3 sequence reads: CASSVGPNRGTGELFF. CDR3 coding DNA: TGTGCCAGCAGCGTCGGGCCGAACAGGGGCACCGGGGAGCTGTTTTTT.

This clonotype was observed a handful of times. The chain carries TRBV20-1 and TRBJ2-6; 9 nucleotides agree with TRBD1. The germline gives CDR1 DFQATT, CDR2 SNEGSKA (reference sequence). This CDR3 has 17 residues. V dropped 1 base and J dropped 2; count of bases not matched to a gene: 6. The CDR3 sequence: CSARARDRAPGANVLTF. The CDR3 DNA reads TGCAGTGCTAGAGCGAGGGACAGGGCACCTGGGGCCAACGTCCTGACTTTC.

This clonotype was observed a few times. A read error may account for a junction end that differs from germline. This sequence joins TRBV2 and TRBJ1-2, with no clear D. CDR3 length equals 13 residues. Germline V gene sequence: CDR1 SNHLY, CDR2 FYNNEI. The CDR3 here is CASSEGTLYGYTF. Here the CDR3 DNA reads TGTGCCAGCAGCGAAGGCACCCTATATGGCTACACCTTC.

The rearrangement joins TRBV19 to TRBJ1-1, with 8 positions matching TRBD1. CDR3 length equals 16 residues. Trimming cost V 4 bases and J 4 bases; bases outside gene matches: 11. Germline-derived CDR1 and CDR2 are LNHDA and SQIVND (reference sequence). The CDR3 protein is CASSKFQGAAGTEAFF. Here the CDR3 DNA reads TGTGCCAGTAGTAAGTTTCAGGGGGCAGCGGGCACTGAAGCTTTCTTT.

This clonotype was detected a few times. The DNA for the CDR3 is TGTGCCAGCAGCCCTTGGAGCCGGGACAGGGGCCGGGAGACCCAGTACTTC. Translated: CASSPWSRDRGRETQYF. The gene calls are TRBV7-8 and TRBJ2-5, with TRBD1 matching over 10 bases. The V gene's germline CDR1 is SGHVS and CDR2 FQNEAQ. CDR3 length: 17 residues. V shed 5 bases and J 5 bases; nucleotides not matched to a gene: 14.

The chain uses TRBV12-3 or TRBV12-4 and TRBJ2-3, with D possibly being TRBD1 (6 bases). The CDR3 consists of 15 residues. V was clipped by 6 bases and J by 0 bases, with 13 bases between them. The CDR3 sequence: CASRQGRISTDTQYF. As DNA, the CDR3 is TGTGCCAGCAGACAGGGACGGATTAGCACAGATACGCAGTATTTT.

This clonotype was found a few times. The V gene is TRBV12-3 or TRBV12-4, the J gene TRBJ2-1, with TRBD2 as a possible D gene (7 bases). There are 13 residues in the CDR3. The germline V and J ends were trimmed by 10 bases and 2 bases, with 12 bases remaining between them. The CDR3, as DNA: TGTGCCATGAGGGGGGGGCCCTACAATGAGCAGTTCTTC. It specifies CAMRGGPYNEQFF.